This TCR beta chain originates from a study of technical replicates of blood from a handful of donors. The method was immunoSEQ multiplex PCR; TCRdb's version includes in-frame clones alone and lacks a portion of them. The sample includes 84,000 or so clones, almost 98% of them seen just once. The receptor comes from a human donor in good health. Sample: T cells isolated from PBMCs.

The CDR3 protein is CASSFNPTGDYGYTF. CDR3 sequence (DNA): TGCGCCAGCAGCTTCAACCCGACAGGGGACTATGGCTACACCTTC. The V and J genes are TRBV5-1 and TRBJ1-2; 8 nucleotides line up with TRBD1. The CDR3 has 15 residues. Unmatched junction bases numbered 6, after V lost 2 bases and J lost 3 bases. The germline V gene encodes CDR1 SGHRS and CDR2 YFSETQ.